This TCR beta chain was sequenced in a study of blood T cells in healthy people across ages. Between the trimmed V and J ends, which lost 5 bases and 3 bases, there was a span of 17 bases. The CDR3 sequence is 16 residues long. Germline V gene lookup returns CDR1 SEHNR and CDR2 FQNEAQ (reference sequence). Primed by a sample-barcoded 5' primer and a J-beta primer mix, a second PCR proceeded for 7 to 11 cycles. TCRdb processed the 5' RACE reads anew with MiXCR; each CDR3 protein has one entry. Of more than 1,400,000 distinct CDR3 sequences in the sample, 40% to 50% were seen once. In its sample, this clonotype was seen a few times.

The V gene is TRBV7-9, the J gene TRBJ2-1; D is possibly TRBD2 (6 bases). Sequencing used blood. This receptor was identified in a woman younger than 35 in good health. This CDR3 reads CASSRGPGGVYNEQFF. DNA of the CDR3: TGTGCCAGCAGCCGAGGACCTGGAGGGGTCTACAATGAGCAGTTCTTC.